These 5 T cell receptor beta chains were all obtained from the same sample, sequenced in a study of blood T cell repertoires in COVID-19. The repertoire was sequenced with immunoSEQ multiplex PCR; TCRdb's copy has only in-frame clones and lacks some. This sample carries tens of thousands of clones, over 80% of them seen once, and the ten largest clones take roughly 5%. Sequenced sample: peripheral blood. These receptors all come from a man aged 45-65 years with active COVID-19.

The chain's CDR3 is CANSRGNTIYF. The CDR3, as DNA: TGTGCCAACTCGCGGGGAAACACCATATATTTT. The chain links TRBV11-2 to TRBJ1-3; unclear D gene. CDR1 and CDR2 (germline): SGHAT, FQNNGV. V was trimmed by 10 bases and J by 4 bases, leaving 8 bases between them. The CDR3 is 11 residues long.

A few counts support this clone. The rearrangement joins TRBV5-4 to TRBJ1-6, with 7 bases identical to TRBD1. CDR1 SGHNT and CDR2 YYREEE come from the germline V gene (reference sequence). After removal of 3 bases from V and 5 bases from J, the junction contained 5 bases not matched to a gene. The CDR3 spans 15 residues. Here the CDR3 reads CASSYRDRNNSPLHF. As DNA, the CDR3 is TGTGCCAGCAGCTACCGGGACAGAAATAATTCACCCCTCCACTTT.

The chain combines TRBV7-9 with TRBJ2-2; no clear D gene. The CDR3 sequence is 16 residues long. V dropped 5 bases and J dropped 4 bases, with 17 bases sitting between them. CDR1 and CDR2 from the germline V gene are SEHNR and FQNEAQ (reference sequence). The CDR3 protein is CASSPSPPTGTGELFF. DNA of the CDR3: TGTGCCAGCAGCCCGTCCCCCCCAACGGGCACCGGGGAGCTGTTTTTT.

This clone counts as medium-sized. This chain uses TRBV7-8 with TRBJ1-5, with a weak D call TRBD1 (6 bases). Germline lookup yields CDR1 SGHVS and CDR2 FQNEAQ. The CDR3 spans 15 residues. Trimming shortened V by 5 bases and J by 6 bases, and 17 bases separated the two germline ends. The CDR3 region has the DNA TGTGCCAGCAGCCTATTACAGGGTCCAAGTCAGCCCCAGCATTTT. Amino acids: CASSLLQGPSQPQHF.

This chain uses TRBV11-2 with TRBJ2-7; tentative D call: TRBD2 (7 bases). CDR1 is SGHAT, CDR2 FQNNGV, per germline. The CDR3 runs 15 residues. V gave up 4 bases and J gave up 2 bases, with 15 bases separating them. The CDR3 region is CASSWGGFGAYEQYF. CDR3 bases: TGTGCCAGCAGCTGGGGGGGCTTTGGGGCCTACGAGCAGTACTTC.